These 27 T cell receptor beta chains share one sample of origin, sequenced in a study of blood T cell repertoires in COVID-19. Repertoires were generated with immunoSEQ multiplex PCR, while TCRdb's copy carries only in-frame clones and drops some. In the table there are over 150,000 clones, roughly 84% of which are singletons. Sequencing was done on a sample of PBMCs or T cells enriched from blood (not recorded which). The receptors derive from a middle-aged man who had recovered from COVID-19.

The chain carries TRBV5-1 and TRBJ2-5; 9 positions match TRBD1. J gave up 3 bases and V 3 bases, and 9 bases lay outside the gene matches. Germline V gives CDR1 SGHRS, CDR2 YFSETQ. The CDR3 loop spans 16 amino acids. CDR3: CASSSLRTGDEETQYF. DNA for the CDR3: TGCGCCAGCAGCTCCCTCCGGACAGGGGATGAAGAGACCCAGTACTTC.

The CDR3, as DNA: TGTGCCAGCAGCTTAAGCTCGCAGGGACAGGAATACGAGCAGTACTTC. Protein sequence: CASSLSSQGQEYEQYF. The chain carries TRBV13 and TRBJ2-7; 8 nucleotides align to TRBD1. The V gene end was trimmed by 2 bases and the J gene end by 4 bases; junction bases not matched to a gene: 10. The germline gives CDR1 PRHDT, CDR2 FYEKMQ (reference sequence). CDR3 size: 16 residues.

The J gene is TRBJ1-2, the V gene TRBV21-1. TRBV21-1 is a documented pseudogene. The CDR3 extends over 14 amino acids. The CDR3 protein is CASSKEHPNYGYTF. CDR3 in DNA: TGTGCCAGCAGCAAAGAGCACCCGAACTATGGCTACACCTTC.

The gene calls are TRBV25-1 and TRBJ2-2, with 7 bases identical to TRBD2. CDR3 length: 15 amino acids. Unmatched junction bases numbered 9, after V lost 6 bases and J lost 5 bases. Per the germline V gene, CDR1 is MGHDK and CDR2 is SYGVNS. CDR3 coding DNA: TGTGCCAGCAGGGGGGATAGCGGGCCGACCGGGGAGCTGTTTTTT. It encodes CASRGDSGPTGELFF.

A few counts support this clone. The chain combines TRBV6-5 with TRBJ1-5; D is possibly TRBD1 (6 bases). Trimming removed 7 bases at V and 5 bases at J, with 15 bases between. The germline gives CDR1 MNHEY, CDR2 SVGAGI. The CDR3 length is 14 residues. The CDR3 nucleotides are TGTGCCAGCACCAAGAGGACAGCCGATCAGCCCCAGCATTTT. Protein product: CASTKRTADQPQHF.

This chain uses TRBV11-1 with TRBJ1-1; no clear D gene. V lost 0 bases, J lost 1 base, and 6 bases lay in between. Germline CDR1 and CDR2: SGHAT and FQDESV (reference sequence). This CDR3 spans 14 amino acids. For the CDR3, the DNA is TGTGCCAGCAGCTTAGCGATGGCGAACACTGAAGCTTTCTTT. It yields the protein CASSLAMANTEAFF.

V usage is TRBV7-9 and J usage is TRBJ2-7; 9 bases are shared with TRBD1. The CDR3 is 14 residues long. The V segment lost 6 bases and the J segment 5 bases; nucleotides outside the gene matches: 8. CDR1 is SEHNR, CDR2 FQNEAQ, per germline (reference sequence). CDR3 nucleotide sequence: TGTGCCAGCAGGGGACAGGGCCCTGGGGACGAGCAGTACTTC. Translating it yields CASRGQGPGDEQYF.

A word on this clone: Other DNA sequences in the same sample also yield this CDR3. This chain uses TRBV18 with TRBJ1-2; D not certain. Between the trimmed V and J ends, which lost 1 base and 7 bases, there was a span of 7 bases. CDR1 and CDR2 (germline): KGHSH, LQKENI. This CDR3 has 12 amino acids. CDR3 residues: CASSPREGGYTF. In DNA form, the CDR3 reads TGTGCCAGCTCACCACGTGAGGGTGGCTACACCTTC.

This chain connects TRBV7-9 to TRBJ2-3; D perhaps matches TRBD2 (5 bases). The CDR3 has 16 amino acids. Looked up from germline, CDR1 is SEHNR and CDR2 is FQNEAQ (reference sequence). Trimming removed 4 bases from V and 2 bases from J, with 16 bases in between. The DNA of the CDR3 is TGTGCCAGCAGCTCCAAGGCCCTAGCTCCCACAGATACGCAGTATTTT. Translation gives CASSSKALAPTDTQYF.

The table lists this clone with a few counts. This chain's CDR3 is CASSQTGRNSPLHF. As DNA, the CDR3 is TGTGCCAGTAGCCAGACAGGACGAAATTCACCCCTCCACTTT. This chain joins TRBV19 and TRBJ1-6; TRBD1 is a possible D gene (6 bases). Germline CDR1 is LNHDA and CDR2 is SQIVND (reference sequence). Trimming stripped 6 bases from V and 7 bases from J, with 13 bases between. The CDR3 has 14 residues. The full variable domain, its missing parts supplied by reference TRBV19 and TRBJ1-6, is DGGITQSPKYLFRKEGQNVTLSCEQNLNHDAMYWYRQDPGQGLRLIYYSQIVNDFQKGDIAEGYSVSREKKESFPLTVTSAQKNPTAFYLCASSQTGRNSPLHFGNGTRLTVT.

The chain joins TRBV3-1 (or the pseudogene TRBV3-2) to TRBJ1-1, with D perhaps TRBD1 (5 bases). The CDR3 runs 16 residues. Trimming pared 4 bases from V and 6 bases from J, leaving 21 bases between. Per the germline V gene, CDR1 is LGHDT and CDR2 is YNNKEL (reference sequence). CDR3 sequence: CASSLMGLGAQPEAFF. CDR3 bases: TGTGCCAGCAGCCTAATGGGGCTAGGGGCCCAGCCTGAAGCTTTCTTT.

This clone appeared a few times. Here the CDR3 reads CSVEGQPRNEQFF. In DNA, the CDR3 is TGCAGCGTTGAAGGACAGCCTCGGAATGAGCAGTTCTTC. The chain has TRBV29-1 and TRBJ2-1, with D perhaps matching TRBD1 (5 bases). Trimming removed 1 base at V and 7 bases at J, with 11 bases between. Germline V gene sequence: CDR1 SQVTM, CDR2 ANQGSEA. This CDR3 spans 13 amino acids.

V and J are TRBV2 and TRBJ1-6, with D possibly matching TRBD1 (5 bases). The germline CDR1 and CDR2 sequences are SNHLY and FYNNEI. The CDR3 runs 13 residues. Trimming cost V 6 bases and J 4 bases, with 7 bases left between them. The CDR3 loop is CASRTEYNSPLHF. Written as DNA, the CDR3 is TGTGCCAGCAGGACAGAGTATAATTCACCCCTCCACTTT.

Here the CDR3 DNA reads TGTGCCAGCAGTTACCCCCGGGACAGGGGGCGCTACGAGCAGTACTTC. Its translation: CASSYPRDRGRYEQYF. The chain combines TRBV6-2 or TRBV6-3 with TRBJ2-7, with TRBD1 matching 12 bases. J was trimmed by 3 bases and V by 2 bases; bases with no gene match: 5. Germline CDR1 MNHEY, CDR2 SVGEGT. This CDR3 region has 16 residues.

The count of this clone is one. The chain has TRBV5-4 and TRBJ1-3; 7 bases align to TRBD1. Germline V gives CDR1 SGHNT, CDR2 YYREEE (reference sequence). The CDR3 is 15 residues long. V was clipped by 0 bases and J by 4 bases; unmatched bases: 4. The CDR3 DNA reads as TGTGCCAGCAGCTTGGACAGGGGCGTCGGAAACACCATATATTTT. Protein product: CASSLDRGVGNTIYF.

J is TRBJ2-7 and V is TRBV6-2 or TRBV6-3; D not resolved. Trimming took 3 bases from V and 3 from J, leaving 15 bases between them. Germline V gene sequence: CDR1 MNHEY, CDR2 SVGEGT. This CDR3 is built from 15 residues. CDR3 amino acids: CASSYSPQAHYEQYF. The CDR3 nucleotides read TGTGCCAGCAGTTATAGTCCCCAGGCGCACTACGAGCAGTACTTC.

The chain recombines TRBV15 with TRBJ1-2; maybe TRBD1 (5 bases). Germline lookup yields CDR1 LNHNV and CDR2 YYDKDF (reference sequence). The CDR3 loop spans 13 amino acids. Trimming removed 2 bases from V and 5 bases from J, with 9 bases in between. This CDR3 is CATSRPGDYGYTF. The CDR3 nucleotides read TGTGCCACCAGCAGACCGGGGGATTATGGCTACACCTTC.

The J gene is TRBJ1-2, the V gene TRBV30; D remains unclear. With 1 base removed from V and 8 bases from J, the gap between germline ends came to 11 bases. The V gene's germline CDR1 is GTSNPN and CDR2 SVGIG (reference sequence). This CDR3 spans 12 amino acids. The DNA for the CDR3 is TGTGCCTGGAGTGACCTCGACATCGGCTACACCTTC. It codes for CAWSDLDIGYTF.

The genes are TRBV19 and TRBJ1-3, with TRBD1 matching 9 bases. J lost 1 base, V lost 6 bases, and 1 base had no gene match. Germline V gene lookup returns CDR1 LNHDA and CDR2 SQIVND (reference sequence). The CDR3 sequence is 14 residues long. The CDR3, as DNA: TGTGCCAGTAGAGGGACAGGGTCTGGAAACACCATATATTTT. Translating it yields CASRGTGSGNTIYF.

The V and J genes are TRBV9 and TRBJ1-4; D possibly corresponds to TRBD1 (5 bases). The CDR3 is made up of 15 amino acids. Trimming took off 0 bases at V and 6 bases at J, with 12 bases between the two ends. Germline lookup yields CDR1 SGDLS and CDR2 YYNGEE. Here the CDR3 reads CASSVGAGMDEKLFF. The CDR3 DNA sequence: TGTGCCAGCAGCGTAGGGGCAGGGATGGATGAAAAACTGTTTTTT. Full variable domain (missing parts from reference TRBV9 and TRBJ1-4): DSGVTQTPKHLITATGQRVTLRCSPRSGDLSVYWYQQSLDQGLQFLIQYYNGEERAKGNILERFSAQQFPDLHSELNLSSLELGDSALYFCASSVGAGMDEKLFFGSGTQLSVL.

The chain employs TRBV27 and TRBJ2-5; 10 positions agree with TRBD2. This CDR3 is 15 amino acids long. CDR1 is MNHEY and CDR2 is SMNVEV in the germline V gene (reference sequence). Trimming cost V 8 bases and J 2 bases; bases outside gene matches: 8. The CDR3 sequence: CASAMLSGGQETQYF. The DNA for the CDR3 is TGTGCCAGCGCCATGCTTAGCGGGGGGCAAGAGACCCAGTACTTC.

V usage is TRBV29-1 and J usage is TRBJ1-1; the D gene is possibly TRBD1 (5 bases). CDR3 length: 12 residues. V was clipped by 3 bases and J by 8 bases, with 13 bases between them. The germline CDR1 and CDR2 sequences are SQVTM and ANQGSEA. This CDR3 reads CSVERSGKEAFF. CDR3 sequence (DNA): TGCAGCGTTGAGCGGTCAGGGAAGGAAGCTTTCTTT.

V gene TRBV7-9 combines with J gene TRBJ2-2; 8 bases map to TRBD1. CDR3 size: 16 residues. CDR1 and CDR2 from the germline V gene are SEHNR and FQNEAQ (reference sequence). The J segment lost 1 base and the V segment lost 3 bases, leaving 4 bases of the junction unmatched. The CDR3 nucleotides are TGTGCCAGCAGCTTCCCGGGACAGGTGAACACCGGGGAGCTGTTTTTT. Its translation: CASSFPGQVNTGELFF.

This clone was recorded only once. The chain couples TRBV12-3 or TRBV12-4 to TRBJ1-2; 7 bases match TRBD1. This CDR3 contains 12 residues. V lost 6 bases and J lost 7; bases outside the gene matches: 5. The CDR3 sequence is CASSTTGRGYTF. The CDR3 coding sequence is TGTGCCAGCAGCACGACAGGGCGTGGCTACACCTTC.

V gene TRBV19 combines with J gene TRBJ1-4; D may be TRBD1 (5 bases). This CDR3 spans 14 amino acids. Trimming took off 7 bases at V and 8 bases at J, with 17 bases between the two ends. CDR1 is LNHDA and CDR2 is SQIVND in the germline V gene (reference sequence). CDR3 sequence: CASTSLGLQEKLFF. The CDR3 DNA is TGTGCCAGTACAAGCCTGGGACTTCAAGAAAAACTGTTTTTT.

The V call is TRBV5-1, the J call TRBJ1-4; D gene unclear. CDR3 length: 16 residues. With 2 bases removed from V and 0 bases from J, the gap between germline ends came to 11 bases. Germline loops: CDR1 SGHRS, CDR2 YFSETQ. In DNA form, the CDR3 reads TGCGCCAGCAGCTTACGGACTGCTTCAACTAATGAAAAACTGTTTTTT. Translating gives CASSLRTASTNEKLFF.

This clone has at least ten counts. The chain is built from TRBV9 and TRBJ1-2; the D gene is possibly TRBD1 (5 bases). Germline V gives CDR1 SGDLS, CDR2 YYNGEE. V gave up 3 bases and J gave up 3 bases, with 12 bases separating them. There are 14 residues in the CDR3. As DNA, the CDR3 is TGTGCCAGCAGCGGGGAGACGGGGGACTATGGCTACACCTTC. Amino acids: CASSGETGDYGYTF. Looking up the rest from reference TRBV9 and TRBJ1-2 gives the full variable domain: DSGVTQTPKHLITATGQRVTLRCSPRSGDLSVYWYQQSLDQGLQFLIQYYNGEERAKGNILERFSAQQFPDLHSELNLSSLELGDSALYFCASSGETGDYGYTFGSGTRLTVV.